This paragraph reports one T cell receptor (beta chain). In the same sample, other DNA sequences code for this CDR3. This sample is drawn from a study of blood T cell repertoires in COVID-19. Study overall: Researchers got acute and convalescent COVID-19 samples from the United States, Italy and Spain. T cells, B-cell-depleted T cells, or PBMCs provided the cDNA or gDNA that served as material.

The V gene's germline CDR1 is LGHDT and CDR2 YNNKEL (reference sequence). Trimming took 3 bases from V and 4 from J, leaving 4 bases between them. CDR3 length: 11 residues. The authors' processing: Amplification of reference gene primers was used by the study to estimate nucleated cell counts. Assay used: immunoSEQ multiplex PCR; TCRdb lists only in-frame clones, some missing. The D gene and trimming were derived from the DNA, and the V and J assignments and clone size from that table. The profile shows over 300,000 clones, roughly 85% of them singletons. Sequencing input: peripheral blood. The chain employs TRBV3-1 (or the pseudogene TRBV3-2) and TRBJ2-7, with D unclear. The sequence was collected from a human donor in a cohort sampled during active COVID-19. In nucleotides, the CDR3 is TGTGCCAGCAGCCAGCGGTACGAGCAGTACTTC. This gives the protein CASSQRYEQYF.